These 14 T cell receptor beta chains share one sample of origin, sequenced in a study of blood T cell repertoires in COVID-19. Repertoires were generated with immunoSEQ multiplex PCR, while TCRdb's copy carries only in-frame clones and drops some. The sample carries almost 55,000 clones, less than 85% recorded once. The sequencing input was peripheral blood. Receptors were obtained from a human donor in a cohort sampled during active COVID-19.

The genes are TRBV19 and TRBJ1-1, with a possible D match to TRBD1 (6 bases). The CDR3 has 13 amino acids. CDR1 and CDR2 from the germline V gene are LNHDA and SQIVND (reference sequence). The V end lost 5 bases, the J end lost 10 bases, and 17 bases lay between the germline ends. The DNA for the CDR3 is TGTGCCAGTAGTGCGACGGACAGATCGCCAGCTTTCTTT. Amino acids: CASSATDRSPAFF.

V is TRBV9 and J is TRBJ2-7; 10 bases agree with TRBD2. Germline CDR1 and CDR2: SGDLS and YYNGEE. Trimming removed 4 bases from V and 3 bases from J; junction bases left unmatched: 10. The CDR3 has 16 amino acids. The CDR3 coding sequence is TGTGCCAGCAGCACCCACCAGCGGGGGGGCGTCTACGAGCAGTACTTC. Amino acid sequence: CASSTHQRGGVYEQYF.

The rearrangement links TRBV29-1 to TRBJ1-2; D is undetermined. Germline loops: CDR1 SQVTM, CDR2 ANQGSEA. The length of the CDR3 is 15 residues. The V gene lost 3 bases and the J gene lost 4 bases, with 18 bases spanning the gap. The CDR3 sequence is CSVDSPRTGFYGYTF. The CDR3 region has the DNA TGCAGCGTTGATTCACCCAGAACGGGGTTCTATGGCTACACCTTC.

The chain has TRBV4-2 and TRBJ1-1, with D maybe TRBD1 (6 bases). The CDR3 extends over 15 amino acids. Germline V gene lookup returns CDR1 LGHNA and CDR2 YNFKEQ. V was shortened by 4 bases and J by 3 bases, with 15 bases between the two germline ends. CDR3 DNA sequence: TGTGCCAGCAGCCCGTATACAGGGAGTGACACTGAAGCTTTCTTT. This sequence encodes CASSPYTGSDTEAFF.

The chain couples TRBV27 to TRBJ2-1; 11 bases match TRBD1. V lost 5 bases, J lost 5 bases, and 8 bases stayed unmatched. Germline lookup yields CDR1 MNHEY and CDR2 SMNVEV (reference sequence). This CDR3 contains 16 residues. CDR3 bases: TGTGCCAGCAGTCCTTTCGGGACAGGGGGAGACAATGAGCAGTTCTTC. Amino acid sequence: CASSPFGTGGDNEQFF.

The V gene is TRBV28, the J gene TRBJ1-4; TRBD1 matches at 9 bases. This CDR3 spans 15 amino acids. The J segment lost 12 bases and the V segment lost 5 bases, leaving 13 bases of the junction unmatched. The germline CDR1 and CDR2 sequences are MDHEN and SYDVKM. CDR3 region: CASSVPGQGARELFF. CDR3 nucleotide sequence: TGTGCCAGCAGTGTACCGGGACAGGGCGCTCGGGAACTGTTTTTT.

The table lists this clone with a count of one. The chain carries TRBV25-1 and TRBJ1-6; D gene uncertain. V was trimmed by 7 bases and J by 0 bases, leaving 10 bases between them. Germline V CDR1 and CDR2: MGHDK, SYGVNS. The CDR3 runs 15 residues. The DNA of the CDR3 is TGTGCCAGCACGCGTGGAGGCTCCTATAATTCACCCCTCCACTTT. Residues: CASTRGGSYNSPLHF.

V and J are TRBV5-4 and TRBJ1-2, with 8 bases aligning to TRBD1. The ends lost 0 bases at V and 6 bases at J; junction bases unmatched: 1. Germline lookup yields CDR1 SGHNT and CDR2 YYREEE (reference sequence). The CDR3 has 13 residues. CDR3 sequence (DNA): TGTGCCAGCAGCTTGGAGACAGGGGATGGCTACACCTTC. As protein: CASSLETGDGYTF.

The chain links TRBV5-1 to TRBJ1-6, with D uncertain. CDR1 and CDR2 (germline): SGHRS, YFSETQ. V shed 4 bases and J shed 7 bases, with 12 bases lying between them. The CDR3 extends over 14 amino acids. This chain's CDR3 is CASSPGNWNSPLHF. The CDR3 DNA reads TGCGCCAGCAGCCCCGGGAATTGGAATTCACCCCTCCACTTT. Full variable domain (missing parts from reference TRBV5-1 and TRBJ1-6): KAGVTQTPRYLIKTRGQQVTLSCSPISGHRSVSWYQQTPGQGLQFLFEYFSETQRNKGNFPGRFSGRQFSNSRSEMNVSTLELGDSALYLCASSPGNWNSPLHFGNGTRLTVT.

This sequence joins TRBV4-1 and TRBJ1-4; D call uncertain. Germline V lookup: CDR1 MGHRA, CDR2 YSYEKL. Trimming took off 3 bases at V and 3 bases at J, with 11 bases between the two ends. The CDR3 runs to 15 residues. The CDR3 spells CASSHIQVANEKLFF. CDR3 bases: TGCGCCAGCAGCCACATTCAGGTCGCTAATGAAAAACTGTTTTTT.

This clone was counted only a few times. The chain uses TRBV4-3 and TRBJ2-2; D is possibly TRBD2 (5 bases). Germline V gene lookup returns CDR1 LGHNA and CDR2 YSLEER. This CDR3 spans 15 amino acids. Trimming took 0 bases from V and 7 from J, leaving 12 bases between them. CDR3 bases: TGCGCCAGCAGCCAAGATGAGGGTCGCAACGGGGAGCTGTTTTTT. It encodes CASSQDEGRNGELFF.

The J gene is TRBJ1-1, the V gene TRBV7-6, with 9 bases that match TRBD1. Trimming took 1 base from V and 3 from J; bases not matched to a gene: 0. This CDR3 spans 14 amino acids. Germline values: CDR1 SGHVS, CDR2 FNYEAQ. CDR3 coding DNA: TGTGCCAGCAGCTTAGGACAGGGGGACACTGAAGCTTTCTTT. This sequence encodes CASSLGQGDTEAFF.

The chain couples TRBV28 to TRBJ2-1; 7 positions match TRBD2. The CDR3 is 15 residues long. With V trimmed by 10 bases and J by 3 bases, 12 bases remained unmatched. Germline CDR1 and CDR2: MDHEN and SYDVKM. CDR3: CANGGRRNLYNEQFF. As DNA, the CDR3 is TGTGCCAACGGGGGGAGGAGGAATCTCTACAATGAGCAGTTCTTC.

CDR3 nucleotide sequence: TGTGCCAGCAGTTCCCGACTAGCGAGAGTAGAGACCCAGTACTTC. It is translated as CASSSRLARVETQYF. The chain joins TRBV2 to TRBJ2-5; TRBD2 matches at 8 bases. The J segment lost 4 bases and the V segment lost 5 bases, leaving 9 bases of the junction unmatched. Germline CDR1 reads SNHLY; CDR2 reads FYNNEI. CDR3 length: 15 residues.